Presented here are 30 T cell receptor beta chains from one specimen sequenced in a study of blood T cell repertoires in COVID-19. Libraries were prepared by immunoSEQ multiplex PCR; TCRdb keeps only in-frame clonotypes and omits some of them. The data hold some 530,000 clones, with approximately 85% observed a single time. Sequences were obtained from peripheral blood. These receptor sequences come from a human donor in a cohort sampled during active COVID-19.

This chain links TRBV5-5 with TRBJ2-1; a weak D match, TRBD1 (6 bases). Germline V lookup: CDR1 SGHKS, CDR2 YYEKEE (reference sequence). The CDR3 contains 17 residues. Trimming took off 3 bases at V and 2 bases at J, with 18 bases between the two ends. The DNA of the CDR3 is TGTGCCAGCAGCTCTCTGGTGGGGGCAGGGACCTACAATGAGCAGTTCTTC. Amino acids: CASSSLVGAGTYNEQFF.

V usage is TRBV28 and J usage is TRBJ1-1; D gene uncertain. The length of the CDR3 is 13 residues. The V and J ends lost 5 bases and 3 bases respectively, with 10 bases between them. Germline-derived CDR1 and CDR2 are MDHEN and SYDVKM. Here the CDR3 DNA reads TGTGCCAGCAGTCCGGTCATGTACACTGAAGCTTTCTTT. Translated: CASSPVMYTEAFF.

The rearrangement uses TRBV28 and TRBJ1-1; 11 positions agree with TRBD1. Germline CDR1 reads MDHEN; CDR2 reads SYDVKM. V lost 3 bases to trimming and J lost 4 bases; unmatched junction nucleotides: 1. The length of the CDR3 is 14 residues. The CDR3 bases are TGTGCCAGCAGTTTTGGACAGGGGGCCACTGAAGCTTTCTTT. It translates to CASSFGQGATEAFF.

V is TRBV4-3 and J is TRBJ1-2; D perhaps matches TRBD1 (5 bases). The CDR3 runs to 16 residues. CDR1 and CDR2 from the germline V gene are LGHNA and YSLEER. Between the trimmed V and J ends, which lost 0 bases and 7 bases, there was a span of 18 bases. CDR3 sequence (DNA): TGCGCCAGCAGCCAAGATTTAGCGGGGGGATCGATTGGCTACACCTTC. Translating gives CASSQDLAGGSIGYTF.

V gene TRBV19 combines with J gene TRBJ2-1, with D unclear. This CDR3 is 15 amino acids long. Germline V CDR1 and CDR2: LNHDA, SQIVND (reference sequence). V was cut by 2 bases and J by 7 bases, with 15 bases left in between. The CDR3 reads CASSIRQVTRNEQFF. DNA of the CDR3: TGTGCCAGTAGTATAAGGCAGGTAACCCGTAATGAGCAGTTCTTC.

This chain links TRBV24-1 with TRBJ2-3, with D perhaps matching TRBD1 (6 bases). Germline-derived CDR1 and CDR2 are KGHDR and SFDVKD. The CDR3 contains 14 residues. V was shortened by 2 bases and J by 5 bases, with 10 bases between the two germline ends. The CDR3 spells CATSDSRGRDTQYF. The CDR3 DNA follows: TGTGCCACCAGTGATTCCAGGGGCCGAGATACGCAGTATTTT.

J is TRBJ2-6 and V is TRBV6-2 or TRBV6-3, with D possibly being TRBD2 (6 bases). The CDR3 has 16 amino acids. In germline, CDR1 is MNHEY, CDR2 SVGEGT. V was trimmed by 2 bases and J by 0 bases, leaving 8 bases between them. The CDR3 DNA sequence: TGTGCCAGCAGTTACAGCGGGCGCTCTGGGGCCAACGTCCTGACTTTC. Its translation is CASSYSGRSGANVLTF.

The sample holds one count of this clone. V gene TRBV30 combines with J gene TRBJ1-1; D is perhaps TRBD1 (5 bases). The V and J ends lost 4 bases and 1 base respectively, with 13 bases between them. In germline, CDR1 is GTSNPN, CDR2 SVGIG (reference sequence). The CDR3 consists of 14 residues. CDR3 nucleotides: TGTGCCTGGACCCTCTTGACAGCGAACACTGAAGCTTTCTTT. This codes for CAWTLLTANTEAFF.

This rearrangement joins TRBV6-5 to TRBJ1-2; TRBD1 matches at 10 bases. Germline CDR1 and CDR2: MNHEY and SVGAGI. Trimming at V came to 8 bases and at J to 4 bases, leaving 10 bases not matched to a gene. The CDR3 covers 15 residues. The DNA for the CDR3 is TGTGCCAGCTCCGACACGGGACAGGGGACCTATGGCTACACCTTC. Protein product: CASSDTGQGTYGYTF.

The chain recombines TRBV7-8 with TRBJ1-1; D perhaps matches TRBD1 (6 bases). V was shortened by 5 bases and J by 1 base, with 17 bases between the two germline ends. The CDR3 extends over 16 amino acids. The V gene's germline CDR1 is SGHVS and CDR2 FQNEAQ. In DNA, the CDR3 is TGTGCCAGCAGCCCCGCGGGAGGGGGGGGGAACACTGAAGCTTTCTTT. Protein: CASSPAGGGGNTEAFF. Together with reference TRBV7-8 and TRBJ1-1, the CDR3 gives the full variable domain: GAGVSQSPRYKVAKRGQDVALRCDPISGHVSLFWYQQALGQGPEFLTYFQNEAQLDKSGLPSDRFFAERPEGSVSTLKIQRTQQEDSAVYLCASSPAGGGGNTEAFFGQGTRLTVV.

The gene calls are TRBV29-1 and TRBJ1-5; no clear D. Germline V gene sequence: CDR1 SQVTM, CDR2 ANQGSEA. Trimming took off 5 bases at V and 5 bases at J, with 10 bases between the two ends. CDR3 length equals 12 residues. CDR3 loop: CSVRELDQPQHF. DNA of the CDR3: TGCAGCGTTCGAGAGTTAGATCAGCCCCAGCATTTT.

The chain couples TRBV25-1 to TRBJ1-6; D is undetermined. Per germline, CDR1 MGHDK and CDR2 SYGVNS. The CDR3 is 13 amino acids. V lost 6 bases and J lost 10, with 13 bases in between. The CDR3 protein is CASRMQAASPLHF. CDR3 sequence (DNA): TGTGCCAGCAGAATGCAGGCAGCATCACCCCTCCACTTT.

The V call is TRBV30, the J call TRBJ2-5; no firm D call. The CDR3 loop spans 14 amino acids. Germline values: CDR1 GTSNPN, CDR2 SVGIG (reference sequence). V lost 4 bases and J 1 base, leaving 13 bases between the germline ends. CDR3 in DNA: TGTGCCTGGACCCAAAACCTCGGCCAAGAGACCCAGTACTTC. Residues: CAWTQNLGQETQYF.

A single count supports this clone. V is TRBV7-9 and J is TRBJ1-5; perhaps TRBD1 as D (6 bases). Looked up from germline, CDR1 is SEHNR and CDR2 is FQNEAQ (reference sequence). The V and J ends lost 4 bases and 5 bases respectively, with 12 bases between them. The length of the CDR3 is 14 residues. The CDR3 protein is CASSYDRLDQPQHF. The CDR3 DNA reads TGTGCCAGCAGCTATGACAGGTTAGATCAGCCCCAGCATTTT.

This sequence joins TRBV4-2 and TRBJ2-2; TRBD2 agrees at 8 bases. The J segment lost 2 bases and the V segment lost 2 bases, leaving 7 bases of the junction unmatched. Germline-derived CDR1 and CDR2 are LGHNA and YNFKEQ. CDR3 length: 17 amino acids. The CDR3, as DNA: TGTGCCAGCAGCCAAAACCTAGCGGGTCTAAACACCGGGGAGCTGTTTTTT. Protein: CASSQNLAGLNTGELFF.

V gene TRBV4-3 combines with J gene TRBJ1-2; 8 bases line up with TRBD1. V gave up 0 bases and J gave up 0 bases; unmatched junction bases: 6. CDR3 length: 17 residues. Germline CDR1 reads LGHNA; CDR2 reads YSLEER. The CDR3 region has the DNA TGCGCCAGCAGCCAAGATAGCCAGGGGGCCCCTAACTATGGCTACACCTTC. Its protein product is CASSQDSQGAPNYGYTF.

The V call is TRBV5-6, the J call TRBJ2-3; maybe TRBD2 (5 bases). Trimming shortened V by 3 bases and J by 6 bases, and 11 bases separated the two germline ends. Germline V CDR1 and CDR2: SGHDT, YYEEEE. There are 13 residues in the CDR3. CDR3 bases: TGTGCCAGCAGCTCGGGGTCCGTCGATACGCAGTATTTT. Translating gives CASSSGSVDTQYF.

The chain joins TRBV6-5 to TRBJ2-7; a possible D gene is TRBD1 (5 bases). Germline-derived CDR1 and CDR2 are MNHEY and SVGAGI. The CDR3 has 14 residues. Trimming shortened V by 6 bases and J by 2 bases, and 14 bases separated the two germline ends. CDR3 DNA: TGTGCCAGCAGCCAACGGACAAGTACCTACGAGCAGTACTTC. Protein product: CASSQRTSTYEQYF.

This chain uses TRBV4-2 with TRBJ1-1, with a tentative D call TRBD1 (5 bases). The germline V gene encodes CDR1 LGHNA and CDR2 YNFKEQ. V was trimmed by 5 bases and J by 1 base, leaving 17 bases between them. This CDR3 contains 16 residues. The chain's CDR3 is CASSEVGGLTNTEAFF. DNA of the CDR3: TGTGCCAGCAGCGAAGTCGGGGGGTTAACGAACACTGAAGCTTTCTTT.

This clone came up a few times. The rearrangement joins TRBV12-5 to TRBJ1-2, with D unresolved. This CDR3 region has 12 residues. Germline loops: CDR1 LGHNT, CDR2 FRNRAP. The V end lost 0 bases, the J end lost 14 bases, and 13 bases lay between the germline ends. The CDR3: CASGLVDGVFTF. CDR3 DNA: TGTGCTAGTGGTTTGGTAGACGGGGTTTTTACCTTC.

The chain combines TRBV5-1 with TRBJ2-1; D may be TRBD2 (6 bases). This CDR3 comprises 16 residues. Per the germline V gene, CDR1 is SGHRS and CDR2 is YFSETQ. Trimming cost V 3 bases and J 5 bases, with 18 bases left between them. The CDR3 sequence: CASSSPQAGSNNEQFF. The CDR3 nucleotides read TGCGCCAGCAGCTCCCCCCAGGCGGGATCAAACAATGAGCAGTTCTTC.

V gene TRBV27 combines with J gene TRBJ2-2; 8 nucleotides agree with TRBD1. The germline CDR1 and CDR2 sequences are MNHEY and SMNVEV (reference sequence). This CDR3 region has 16 residues. After removal of 5 bases from V and 6 bases from J, the junction contained 11 bases not matched to a gene. The CDR3 loop is CASSKLGTGGAGELFF. CDR3 sequence (DNA): TGTGCCAGCAGTAAGCTCGGAACAGGGGGAGCCGGGGAGCTGTTTTTT.

The chain joins TRBV18 to TRBJ1-1, with 7 nucleotides matching TRBD1. Germline-derived CDR1 and CDR2 are KGHSH and LQKENI. This CDR3 spans 15 amino acids. V trimming: 0 bases; J trimming: 12 bases; junction bases outside the gene matches: 13. CDR3 bases: TGTGCCAGCTCACCACCGGGACAGACGCCGATAGTGACTTTCTTT. Translation gives CASSPPGQTPIVTFF. Looking up the rest from reference TRBV18 and TRBJ1-1 gives the full variable domain: NAGVMQNPRHLVRRRGQEARLRCSPMKGHSHVYWYRQLPEEGLKFMVYLQKENIIDESGMPKERFSAEFPKEGPSILRIQQVVRGDSAAYFCASSPPGQTPIVTFFGQGTRLTVV.

V and J are TRBV7-2 and TRBJ2-3, with 14 bases that match TRBD2. This CDR3 has 17 residues. V shed 3 bases, J shed 5 bases, and the junction held 7 bases outside the gene matches. CDR1 SGHTA and CDR2 FQGNSA come from the germline V gene. CDR3 coding DNA: TGTGCCAGCAGCTTTAGGACTAGCGGGAGGTGGGAAGATACGCAGTATTTT. This gives the protein CASSFRTSGRWEDTQYF.

The chain links TRBV10-3 to TRBJ1-4, with unresolved D. This CDR3 is 14 amino acids long. Germline CDR1 ENHRY, CDR2 SYGVKD. V lost 0 bases and J lost 5, with 7 bases in between. As DNA, the CDR3 is TGTGCCATCAGTGAGTCTTGGCAGAATGAAAAACTGTTTTTT. Its translation is CAISESWQNEKLFF.

This rearrangement joins TRBV10-3 to TRBJ1-2; 11 positions match TRBD1. Germline CDR1 ENHRY, CDR2 SYGVKD. The CDR3 covers 15 residues. V was clipped by 2 bases and J by 3 bases; unmatched bases: 2. For the CDR3, the DNA is TGTGCCATCAGTGAGCGGGGACAGGGGGACTATGGCTACACCTTC. It codes for CAISERGQGDYGYTF.

Concerning this clone: This sample includes further DNA sequences coding for the same CDR3. CDR3 nucleotides: TGTGCCAGCAGTTACTCGGTTGGGAGAACTGAAGCTTTCTTT. Amino acid sequence: CASSYSVGRTEAFF. The chain employs TRBV6-5 and TRBJ1-1; D is unresolved. CDR1 is MNHEY, CDR2 SVGAGI, per germline. V lost 0 bases, J lost 5 bases, and 10 bases lay in between. This CDR3 has 14 amino acids.

The CDR3 sequence is CASSLTENLNEQYF. The CDR3 DNA follows: TGTGCCAGCAGCCTAACAGAGAACTTAAACGAGCAGTACTTC. This chain links TRBV3-1 (or the pseudogene TRBV3-2) with TRBJ2-7, with D uncertain. CDR3 size: 14 residues. Germline V gene lookup returns CDR1 LGHDT and CDR2 YNNKEL (reference sequence). The V end was cut by 4 bases, the J end by 5 bases, with 15 bases between.

This clone occurred once. The chain combines TRBV3-1 (or the pseudogene TRBV3-2) with TRBJ2-5; D ambiguous. Between the trimmed V and J ends, which lost 4 bases and 2 bases, there was a span of 11 bases. CDR3 size: 14 residues. The V gene's germline CDR1 is LGHDT and CDR2 YNNKEL (reference sequence). This CDR3 is CASSRNLQQETQYF. For the CDR3, the DNA is TGTGCCAGCAGCCGCAACTTGCAACAAGAGACCCAGTACTTC.

The chain links TRBV27 to TRBJ1-1; perhaps TRBD1 as D (5 bases). CDR1 and CDR2 from the germline V gene are MNHEY and SMNVEV (reference sequence). V shed 8 bases and J shed 4 bases, with 14 bases lying between them. This CDR3 region has 13 residues. This chain's CDR3 is CASQQGLITEAFF. The DNA for the CDR3 is TGTGCCAGCCAGCAGGGTTTGATCACTGAAGCTTTCTTT.